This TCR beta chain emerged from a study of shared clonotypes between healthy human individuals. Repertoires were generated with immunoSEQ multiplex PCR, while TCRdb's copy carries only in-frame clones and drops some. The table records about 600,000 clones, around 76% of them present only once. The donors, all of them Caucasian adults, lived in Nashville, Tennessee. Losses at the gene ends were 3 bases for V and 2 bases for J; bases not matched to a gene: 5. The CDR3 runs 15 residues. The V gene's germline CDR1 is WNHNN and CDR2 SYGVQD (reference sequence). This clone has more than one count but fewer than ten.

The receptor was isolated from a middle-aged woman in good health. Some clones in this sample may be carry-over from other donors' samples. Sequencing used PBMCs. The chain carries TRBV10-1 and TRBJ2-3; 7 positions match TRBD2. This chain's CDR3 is CASSESGTNTDTQYF. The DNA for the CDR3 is TGCGCCAGCAGTGAATCGGGGACTAACACAGATACGCAGTATTTT.